These 8 T cell receptor beta chains were all obtained from the same sample, sequenced in a study of shared clonotypes between healthy human individuals. Assay used: immunoSEQ multiplex PCR; TCRdb lists only in-frame clones, some missing. The sample consists of approximately 640,000 clones, about two thirds of them appearing once. The sequenced sample consisted of memory CD4+ T cells sorted from blood. Subset indicated: CD45RA-negative fraction. All receptors derive from a woman under 40 in good health.

This clone was counted once. V gene TRBV28 combines with J gene TRBJ1-4; D may be TRBD1 (5 bases). Trimming stripped 6 bases from V and 5 bases from J, with 19 bases between. CDR1 and CDR2 from the germline V gene are MDHEN and SYDVKM. The CDR3 has 16 amino acids. This chain's CDR3 is CASRRGAEDENEKLFF. DNA of the CDR3: TGTGCCAGCAGAAGGGGAGCGGAAGATGAGAATGAAAAACTGTTTTTT.

V usage is TRBV10-3 and J usage is TRBJ2-7, with 9 bases aligning to TRBD2. This CDR3 is built from 14 residues. The J segment lost 6 bases and the V segment lost 7 bases, leaving 10 bases of the junction unmatched. The germline V gene has CDR1 ENHRY and CDR2 SYGVKD. Here the CDR3 reads CAIKAGGGLLEQYF. CDR3 DNA: TGTGCCATCAAGGCGGGAGGGGGCCTTCTCGAGCAGTACTTC.

This rearrangement joins TRBV11-2 to TRBJ1-4, with TRBD1 as a possible D gene (5 bases). This CDR3 has 16 residues. Trimming pared 4 bases from V and 5 bases from J, leaving 17 bases between. Germline CDR1 and CDR2: SGHAT and FQNNGV. The CDR3 DNA follows: TGTGCCAGCAGCTCCTTCGGTCGGGACTCAAATGAAAAACTGTTTTTT. Protein product: CASSSFGRDSNEKLFF.

This clone was found a few times. Other DNA sequences in this specimen translate into the identical CDR3. The chain employs TRBV5-1 and TRBJ2-5; 7 bases fit TRBD1. The CDR3 has 13 amino acids. The V and J ends lost 0 bases and 4 bases, in that order; junction bases with no gene match: 0. Germline V gives CDR1 SGHRS, CDR2 YFSETQ. CDR3 loop: CASSLDRGETQYF. The DNA of the CDR3 is TGCGCCAGCAGCTTGGACAGGGGAGAGACCCAGTACTTC.

The CDR3 coding sequence is TGTGCCAGCAGTGAATCGCCCCCCCCGGGAGGAATAAATGAAAAACTGTTTTTT. Amino acid sequence: CASSESPPPGGINEKLFF. The chain employs TRBV25-1 and TRBJ1-4; D unresolved. Germline CDR1 is MGHDK and CDR2 is SYGVNS. This CDR3 comprises 18 residues. Trimming shortened V by 1 base and J by 5 bases, and 20 bases separated the two germline ends.

V usage is TRBV19 and J usage is TRBJ2-6; 11 nucleotides align to TRBD1. The CDR3 runs 18 residues. The germline V gene encodes CDR1 LNHDA and CDR2 SQIVND (reference sequence). V was clipped by 6 bases and J by 2 bases; unmatched bases: 9. The CDR3, as DNA: TGTGCCAGTAGGCGGCCCGGGACAGGGGGACCTGGGGCCAACGTCCTGACTTTC. Translated, it gives CASRRPGTGGPGANVLTF.

The chain has TRBV18 and TRBJ2-4; 7 nucleotides agree with TRBD2. The CDR3 has 16 residues. The germline gives CDR1 KGHSH, CDR2 LQKENI. V lost 3 bases to trimming and J lost 12 bases; unmatched junction nucleotides: 17. In nucleotides, the CDR3 is TGTGCCAGCTCACCGCGCGCACCGGCGGGGGTTGAGGGTCAGTACTTC. This translates into CASSPRAPAGVEGQYF.

The chain carries TRBV5-1 and TRBJ2-2; D call uncertain. Trimming pared 4 bases from V and 0 bases from J, leaving 7 bases between. The CDR3 is 14 residues long. Germline CDR1 SGHRS, CDR2 YFSETQ. The CDR3 DNA reads TGCGCCAGCAGCCTGTTCGCGAACACCGGGGAGCTGTTTTTT. It yields the protein CASSLFANTGELFF. The entire variable domain, with the rest obtained from reference TRBV5-1 and TRBJ2-2, is as follows: KAGVTQTPRYLIKTRGQQVTLSCSPISGHRSVSWYQQTPGQGLQFLFEYFSETQRNKGNFPGRFSGRQFSNSRSEMNVSTLELGDSALYLCASSLFANTGELFFGEGSRLTVL.